The 20 T cell receptor beta chains below come from one sample, sequenced in a study of CD8+ T cells in alopecia areata (dated by TCRdb to the late 2010s). The time point label, as the study defines it: more than 3 weeks on oral tofacitinib. The treatment or condition label here, explained by the study, means: oral pan-JAK inhibitor, 5-10 mg twice daily. To prepare the library, the immunoSEQ multiplex PCR assay was applied. RNA was extracted from all samples and reverse transcribed into cDNA, which served as template for TCR sequencing. TCRdb provides this immuneACCESS table in a form limited to in-frame rearrangements. Some clones are lacking; in checked studies, under half of them reflect an unresolved V gene, and why the rest are absent is not known. The sample data list about 220,000 clones, and more than 45% of these were observed just once. Roughly 1.5% of the sample goes to the ten largest clones.

The input for sequencing was CD4+ T cells sorted from blood, taken at week 4, from a patient treated with tofacitinib. The receptor set was obtained from a human donor with alopecia areata.

There are a few counts of this clone. The chain joins TRBV7-8 to TRBJ1-1; D is unresolved. V was clipped by 1 base and J by 2 bases, with 8 bases between them. This CDR3 spans 14 amino acids. CDR1 is SGHVS, CDR2 FQNEAQ, per germline. DNA of the CDR3: TGTGCCAGCAGCTTAGGTAGGGCCAACACTGAAGCTTTCTTT. This sequence encodes CASSLGRANTEAFF.

This clone has more than one count but fewer than ten. This chain links TRBV6-5 with TRBJ2-1; no clear D. Trimming cost V 6 bases and J 7 bases, with 7 bases left between them. The CDR3 has 11 residues. Germline V gene sequence: CDR1 MNHEY, CDR2 SVGAGI. Here the CDR3 reads CASSLRNEQFF. The CDR3 DNA sequence: TGTGCCAGCAGCCTCCGGAATGAGCAGTTCTTC.

This chain uses TRBV29-1 with TRBJ2-2; 8 bases line up with TRBD2. Germline CDR1 is SQVTM and CDR2 is ANQGSEA. The V and J ends lost 7 bases and 1 base, in that order; junction bases with no gene match: 5. The CDR3 totals 14 residues. CDR3 in DNA: TGCAGCGCCTCACTAGCGGTGAACACCGGGGAGCTGTTTTTT. Protein product: CSASLAVNTGELFF.

As to this clone: At one boundary the junction diverges from the germline segment, which might be a read error. Written as DNA, the CDR3 is TGTGCCAGCGGACCGACAGGGTCCGAGCAGTACTTC. Encoded protein: CASGPTGSEQYF. The chain employs TRBV5-1 and TRBJ2-7, with 7 bases identical to TRBD1. From germline, CDR1 is SGHRS and CDR2 YFSETQ. The CDR3 runs 12 residues.

This sequence joins TRBV4-3 and TRBJ1-2; D is uncertain. There are 14 residues in the CDR3. Trimming left V 0 bases short and J 7 bases short, with 12 bases between. In germline, CDR1 is LGHNA, CDR2 YSLEER. CDR3 bases: TGCGCCAGCAGCCAAGATCAAGGAGTCGGTGGCTACACCTTC. Its protein product is CASSQDQGVGGYTF.

The chain uses TRBV20-1 and TRBJ2-7; a possible D gene is TRBD1 (6 bases). The CDR3 extends over 11 amino acids. The germline gives CDR1 DFQATT, CDR2 SNEGSKA (reference sequence). V was shortened by 5 bases and J by 8 bases, with 13 bases between the two germline ends. The CDR3 region has the DNA TGCAGTGCTCGCCACAGGGACCAGCAGTACTTC. As protein: CSARHRDQQYF.

The J gene is TRBJ2-1, the V gene TRBV5-1; D is uncertain. Germline CDR1 reads SGHRS; CDR2 reads YFSETQ. This CDR3 region has 13 residues. The V gene lost 0 bases and the J gene lost 8 bases, with 9 bases spanning the gap. CDR3 region: CASSLVGKHEQFF. The CDR3 region has the DNA TGCGCCAGCAGCTTGGTAGGGAAGCATGAGCAGTTCTTC.

This clone was found once. This chain links TRBV7-8 with TRBJ1-2, with 10 bases that match TRBD1. CDR3 length: 15 amino acids. CDR1 and CDR2 from the germline V gene are SGHVS and FQNEAQ. The ends lost 6 bases at V and 2 bases at J; junction bases unmatched: 6. The CDR3 reads CASSRLGQGNYGYTF. DNA for the CDR3: TGTGCCAGCAGTCGATTGGGACAGGGGAACTATGGCTACACCTTC.

The rearrangement joins TRBV5-6 to TRBJ2-5; D call uncertain. CDR3 length: 14 amino acids. Germline V lookup: CDR1 SGHDT, CDR2 YYEEEE. Trimming took 4 bases from V and 5 from J, leaving 15 bases between them. CDR3 protein: CASSLTVGWETQYF. The CDR3 DNA follows: TGTGCCAGCAGCCTCACGGTAGGGTGGGAGACCCAGTACTTC.

V is TRBV5-1 and J is TRBJ1-1; 8 bases are a match to TRBD1. CDR3 length: 18 amino acids. V shed 0 bases and J 1 base; nucleotides not matched to a gene: 11. Per the germline V gene, CDR1 is SGHRS and CDR2 is YFSETQ. The CDR3 sequence: CASSLGTGRSIGNTEAFF. The CDR3 DNA reads as TGCGCCAGCAGCTTGGGGACAGGGCGTTCGATTGGGAACACTGAAGCTTTCTTT.

This clone was seen a few times. The V call is TRBV29-1, the J call TRBJ2-7, with TRBD2 as a possible D gene (6 bases). The ends were cut back, 5 bases at V and 0 bases at J, with 14 bases in the middle. This CDR3 contains 14 residues. Looked up from germline, CDR1 is SQVTM and CDR2 is ANQGSEA. In DNA, the CDR3 is TGCAGCGTTAGACGGGACTCAACCTCCTACGAGCAGTACTTC. Translated: CSVRRDSTSYEQYF.

This rearrangement joins TRBV30 to TRBJ1-5; D uncertain. CDR1 and CDR2 (germline): GTSNPN, SVGIG (reference sequence). This CDR3 spans 14 amino acids. Trimming stripped 7 bases from V and 1 base from J, with 14 bases between. As DNA, the CDR3 is TGTGCCTCTGAAGATAGGGCGAGCAATCAGCCCCAGCATTTT. Amino acids: CASEDRASNQPQHF.

This clone was detected a few times. The chain carries TRBV30 and TRBJ2-5; 7 bases map to TRBD1. The J call may be in error: the DNA end matches TRBJ2-7 better. CDR3 length equals 13 residues. The germline V gene has CDR1 GTSNPN and CDR2 SVGIG (reference sequence). CDR3 protein: CAWSGTASYEQYF. As DNA, the CDR3 is TGTGCCTGGAGCGGGACAGCCTCCTACGAGCAGTACTTC.

This chain connects TRBV6-5 to TRBJ2-5; TRBD1 matches at 8 bases. The CDR3 runs to 14 residues. From germline, CDR1 is MNHEY and CDR2 SVGAGI. Trimming at V came to 7 bases and at J to 3 bases, leaving 7 bases not matched to a gene. The CDR3 loop reads CASTRDRLEETQYF. Written as DNA, the CDR3 is TGTGCCAGCACCCGGGACAGGCTGGAAGAGACCCAGTACTTC.

The chain uses TRBV7-2 and TRBJ2-3; 8 nucleotides line up with TRBD1. Trimming at V came to 5 bases and at J to 4 bases, leaving 8 bases not matched to a gene. Germline V CDR1 and CDR2: SGHTA, FQGNSA. CDR3 size: 15 residues. DNA for the CDR3: TGTGCCAGCAGCACAGGGGGACAGTCCGCAGATACGCAGTATTTT. Translated, it gives CASSTGGQSADTQYF.

This clone was recorded only once. V is TRBV7-2 and J is TRBJ2-7, with D perhaps TRBD1 (6 bases). V lost 4 bases, J lost 0 bases, and 10 bases lay in between. The CDR3 has 14 residues. The germline gives CDR1 SGHTA, CDR2 FQGNSA. The CDR3 DNA reads TGTGCCAGCAGCTCGGACAGCAACTCCTACGAGCAGTACTTC. This gives the protein CASSSDSNSYEQYF.

The rearrangement links TRBV7-8 to TRBJ2-3; D is unclear. CDR3 length: 14 amino acids. The germline CDR1 and CDR2 sequences are SGHVS and FQNEAQ. The V end lost 4 bases, the J end lost 4 bases, and 12 bases lay between the germline ends. CDR3 nucleotide sequence: TGTGCCAGCAGCTCACGACCAGGCGCAGATACGCAGTATTTT. Amino acid sequence: CASSSRPGADTQYF.

This chain connects TRBV7-3 to TRBJ2-7; D assignment may be TRBD1 or TRBD2 (5 bases each). Between the trimmed V and J ends, which lost 5 bases and 7 bases, there was a span of 18 bases. This CDR3 is built from 14 residues. Germline lookup yields CDR1 SGHTA and CDR2 FQGTGA. CDR3 sequence reads: CASSISGTHVEQYF. CDR3 DNA sequence: TGTGCCAGCAGCATCTCCGGGACCCATGTGGAGCAGTACTTC.

The CDR3 DNA reads TGTGCCAGCTGGAAGGGGACAGATACGCAGTATTTT. Protein product: CASWKGTDTQYF. The chain uses TRBV28 and TRBJ2-3; the D gene is possibly TRBD1 (5 bases). V was clipped by 8 bases and J by 3 bases, with 9 bases between them. Germline V CDR1 and CDR2: MDHEN, SYDVKM. This CDR3 spans 12 amino acids.

This clone appeared once. The chain combines TRBV7-2 with TRBJ1-5, with unresolved D. The CDR3 is 14 amino acids. CDR1 SGHTA and CDR2 FQGNSA come from the germline V gene. V was trimmed by 5 bases and J by 5 bases, leaving 13 bases between them. Written as DNA, the CDR3 is TGTGCCAGCAGCCATGGGAGGAACTATCAGCCCCAGCATTTT. Translating it yields CASSHGRNYQPQHF.